The entry below describes one T cell receptor (beta chain). The data originate from a study of blood T cell repertoires in COVID-19. Unmatched junction bases numbered 16, after V lost 6 bases and J lost 6 bases. The germline gives CDR1 MDHEN, CDR2 SYDVKM. CDR3 length: 16 amino acids. Methods used by the authors: Reference gene primer amplification gave estimated nucleated cell counts. Only in-frame clones appear in the TCRdb table, and some are missing; sequencing was by immunoSEQ multiplex PCR. V, J and clone size derive from that table, while D and trimming were established from the DNA sequence. The sample carries roughly 310,000 clones, 88% recorded once.

Sequencing input: peripheral blood. The J gene is TRBJ1-1, the V gene TRBV28; 7 bases map to TRBD1. This clonotype originated in a woman aged 45-60 years with active or convalescent COVID-19. This chain's CDR3 is CASSPGSGWQGAEAFF. The DNA of the CDR3 is TGTGCCAGCAGCCCCGGGAGTGGTTGGCAGGGGGCTGAAGCTTTCTTT.